Detailed here is one TCR beta chain. Its antigen is still unknown. This record comes from a study of coeliac disease. Study-wide points: Published gliadin-specific TRB sequences appeared in 9 of 18 coeliac samples, 1 of 6 controls.

The assay was immunoSEQ multiplex PCR, and TCRdb's table has in-frame clones only and misses some. The top ten clones hold around 13% of a sample with 2,000 to 2,500 clones, about 68% of them seen once. Sequencing used lymphocytes from the gut lamina propria. This clonotype was sampled from a human donor without celiac disease.

The CDR3 DNA reads TGTGCCAGCAGCTTGTTTCGATCTAGCGGGAGCCCTTATGGGGAGCTGTTTTTT. The encoded protein is CASSLFRSSGSPYGELFF. The chain recombines TRBV5-6 with TRBJ2-2, with 10 bases fitting TRBD2. Germline lookup yields CDR1 SGHDT and CDR2 YYEEEE. The CDR3 has 18 amino acids. V lost 1 base and J lost 8; bases outside the gene matches: 14.